Presented here are 19 T cell receptor beta chains from one specimen sequenced in a study of cytomegalovirus exposure and HLA in healthy donors. PCR was performed using 60 Vbeta and 13 Jbeta primers. Repertoires were generated with immunoSEQ multiplex PCR, while TCRdb's copy carries only in-frame clones and drops some. The sample contains about 120,000 clones, roughly three fifths of which appear only once. The sequenced sample was PBMCs. All receptors come from a woman in her 40s in good health and CMV-seropositive.

This rearrangement joins TRBV15 to TRBJ2-6; no clear D. CDR1 is LNHNV and CDR2 is YYDKDF in the germline V gene (reference sequence). V dropped 0 bases and J dropped 0 bases, with 6 bases sitting between them. The CDR3 extends over 16 amino acids. The CDR3 DNA sequence: TGTGCCACCAGCAGAGATCTCTTCTCTGGGGCCAACGTCCTGACTTTC. Protein product: CATSRDLFSGANVLTF. The complete variable domain, with remaining parts taken from reference TRBV15 and TRBJ2-6, reads DAMVIQNPRYQVTQFGKPVTLSCSQTLNHNVMYWYQQKSSQAPKLLFHYYDKDFNNEADTPDNFQSRRPNTSFCFLDIRSPGLGDTAMYLCATSRDLFSGANVLTFGAGSRLTVL.

Turning to this clone: An end of the junction does not agree with germline; a read error may underlie this. The rearrangement uses TRBV7-7 and TRBJ2-2; TRBD2 might be the D (5 bases). Germline values: CDR1 SSHAT, CDR2 FNYEAQ (reference sequence). CDR3 size: 14 residues. The CDR3 DNA is TGTGCTAGCAGCCAAACCCGGACTCCCGGGGAGCTGTTTTTT. Protein product: CASSQTRTPGELFF.

The chain uses TRBV29-1 and TRBJ2-5, with a possible D match to TRBD2 (7 bases). The CDR3 runs 12 residues. CDR1 and CDR2 from the germline V gene are SQVTM and ANQGSEA. The V and J ends lost 6 bases and 11 bases respectively, with 19 bases between them. In nucleotides, the CDR3 is TGCAGCGTCGTGTCGGGGGCGGGAGAGCAGTACTTC. Protein sequence: CSVVSGAGEQYF.

The gene calls are TRBV29-1 and TRBJ1-5, with TRBD1 identical over 7 bases. J was trimmed by 5 bases and V by 4 bases; bases with no gene match: 5. Per germline, CDR1 SQVTM and CDR2 ANQGSEA. The CDR3 runs to 13 residues. As DNA, the CDR3 is TGCAGCGTTGGAACAGGGGCCCATCAGCCCCAGCATTTT. This codes for CSVGTGAHQPQHF.

The chain uses TRBV7-9 and TRBJ1-4; 8 nucleotides match TRBD1. J gave up 7 bases and V 5 bases, and 3 bases lay outside the gene matches. The CDR3 runs to 13 residues. Germline CDR1 reads SEHNR; CDR2 reads FQNEAQ (reference sequence). CDR3 sequence: CASSAGGSEKLFF. The DNA for the CDR3 is TGTGCCAGCAGCGCAGGGGGCAGTGAAAAACTGTTTTTT. Drawing the rest from reference TRBV7-9 and TRBJ1-4, the complete variable domain is DTGVSQNPRHKITKRGQNVTFRCDPISEHNRLYWYRQTLGQGPEFLTYFQNEAQLEKSRLLSDRFSAERPKGSFSTLEIQRTEQGDSAMYLCASSAGGSEKLFFGSGTQLSVL.

The V call is TRBV30, the J call TRBJ1-1, with TRBD1 identical over 8 bases. The germline CDR1 and CDR2 sequences are GTSNPN and SVGIG (reference sequence). The CDR3 runs 16 residues. Trimming cost V 3 bases and J 3 bases; bases outside gene matches: 12. The CDR3 sequence is CAWSRTRTGKDTEAFF. The CDR3 DNA reads as TGTGCCTGGAGCCGAACCCGGACAGGGAAGGACACTGAAGCTTTCTTT. Looking up the rest from reference TRBV30 and TRBJ1-1 gives the full variable domain: SQTIHQWPATLVQPVGSPLSLECTVEGTSNPNLYWYRQAAGRGLQLLFYSVGIGQISSEVPQNLSASRPQDRQFILSSKKLLLSDSGFYLCAWSRTRTGKDTEAFFGQGTRLTVV.

The V call is TRBV4-2, the J call TRBJ1-2, with 7 bases matching TRBD1. The CDR3 extends over 14 amino acids. The trim removed 5 bases at V and 3 bases at J, leaving 6 bases unmatched. Germline values: CDR1 LGHNA, CDR2 YNFKEQ. CDR3 residues: CASSAPGQYYGYTF. CDR3 DNA sequence: TGTGCCAGCAGCGCTCCGGGACAGTACTATGGCTACACCTTC.

The rearrangement joins TRBV9 to TRBJ1-2; TRBD1 aligns across 10 bases. CDR3 size: 15 residues. Trimming at V came to 1 base and at J to 6 bases, leaving 6 bases not matched to a gene. Germline V gene data show CDR1 as SGDLS and CDR2 as YYNGEE. CDR3 coding DNA: TGTGCCAGCAGCGTAATGGGGACAGGGGCGAATGGCTACACCTTC. Translating it yields CASSVMGTGANGYTF.

The J gene is TRBJ2-1, the V gene TRBV19, with a weak D call TRBD2 (6 bases). Germline V lookup: CDR1 LNHDA, CDR2 SQIVND (reference sequence). The V end was cut by 5 bases, the J end by 9 bases, with 8 bases between. The CDR3 covers 11 residues. The DNA of the CDR3 is TGTGCCAGTAGTCAGGGAGGTGAGCAGTTCTTC. It codes for CASSQGGEQFF.

Only a few counts were recorded for this clone. J is TRBJ2-1 and V is TRBV7-9, with a possible D match to TRBD2 (7 bases). The CDR3 length is 13 residues. CDR1 is SEHNR, CDR2 FQNEAQ, per germline (reference sequence). Trimming pared 8 bases from V and 9 bases from J, leaving 17 bases between. The CDR3 DNA follows: TGTGCCAGCGGGCTAGCGGAAGGGGGTGAGCAGTTCTTC. It specifies CASGLAEGGEQFF. Full variable domain (missing parts from reference TRBV7-9 and TRBJ2-1): DTGVSQNPRHKITKRGQNVTFRCDPISEHNRLYWYRQTLGQGPEFLTYFQNEAQLEKSRLLSDRFSAERPKGSFSTLEIQRTEQGDSAMYLCASGLAEGGEQFFGPGTRLTVL.

The V and J genes are TRBV4-2 and TRBJ2-1; TRBD2 agrees at 7 bases. This CDR3 is 19 amino acids long. Germline loops: CDR1 LGHNA, CDR2 YNFKEQ. J lost 2 bases, V lost 2 bases, and 15 bases had no gene match. CDR3 sequence reads: CASSQPTSYGEKAYNEQFF. In DNA form, the CDR3 reads TGTGCCAGCAGCCAACCGACTAGCTACGGGGAGAAAGCCTACAATGAGCAGTTCTTC.

This clone was counted between two and nine times. The CDR3 nucleotides are TGTGCCAGTGCACTCTTCCTTGGCGGGACCTACAATGAGCAGTTCTTC. This encodes CASALFLGGTYNEQFF. This chain connects TRBV19 to TRBJ2-1; D is perhaps TRBD2 (6 bases). Trimming took off 8 bases at V and 2 bases at J, with 19 bases between the two ends. Germline-derived CDR1 and CDR2 are LNHDA and SQIVND (reference sequence). The CDR3 sequence is 16 residues long.

The chain has TRBV7-9 and TRBJ2-3, with 8 bases fitting TRBD2. The CDR3 is made up of 16 amino acids. CDR1 is SEHNR and CDR2 is FQNEAQ in the germline V gene (reference sequence). The J segment lost 2 bases and the V segment lost 4 bases, leaving 8 bases of the junction unmatched. The CDR3 region is CASSSTSGAFTDTQYF. The CDR3 coding sequence is TGTGCCAGCAGCTCTACTAGCGGAGCCTTCACAGATACGCAGTATTTT.

The V and J genes are TRBV4-2 and TRBJ2-3; 8 bases are a match to TRBD2. This CDR3 spans 17 amino acids. Germline loops: CDR1 LGHNA, CDR2 YNFKEQ. V lost 1 base and J lost 2; bases outside the gene matches: 8. CDR3 protein: CASSQGPSGSLTDTQYF. The CDR3 nucleotides read TGTGCCAGCAGCCAAGGTCCCAGCGGGAGTCTCACAGATACGCAGTATTTT.

The chain recombines TRBV5-1 with TRBJ2-3; perhaps TRBD2 as D (5 bases). This CDR3 region has 14 residues. The germline gives CDR1 SGHRS, CDR2 YFSETQ. Trimming shortened V by 7 bases and J by 0 bases, and 12 bases separated the two germline ends. The CDR3 DNA reads TGCGCCAGCGGTGAGACTACTAGCACAGATACGCAGTATTTT. Its translation is CASGETTSTDTQYF. Complete variable domain (other parts from reference TRBV5-1 and TRBJ2-3): KAGVTQTPRYLIKTRGQQVTLSCSPISGHRSVSWYQQTPGQGLQFLFEYFSETQRNKGNFPGRFSGRQFSNSRSEMNVSTLELGDSALYLCASGETTSTDTQYFGPGTRLTVL.

This rearrangement joins TRBV7-3 to TRBJ2-1, with 10 bases identical to TRBD2. CDR1 is SGHTA, CDR2 FQGTGA, per germline. The CDR3 sequence is 14 residues long. J gave up 9 bases and V 6 bases, and 8 bases lay outside the gene matches. CDR3 region: CASSFLAGVTEQFF. The DNA for the CDR3 is TGTGCCAGCAGTTTCCTAGCGGGAGTGACTGAGCAGTTCTTC.

The rearrangement links TRBV9 to TRBJ1-1; D gene uncertain. V was trimmed by 3 bases and J by 1 base, leaving 13 bases between them. Germline values: CDR1 SGDLS, CDR2 YYNGEE. The CDR3 has 15 amino acids. The CDR3 DNA reads as TGTGCCAGCAGCGCCAAATTGACACCGAACACTGAAGCTTTCTTT. This sequence encodes CASSAKLTPNTEAFF.

This clone was counted only a few times. The chain recombines TRBV4-1 with TRBJ2-1; 10 bases align to TRBD2. The germline gives CDR1 MGHRA, CDR2 YSYEKL. Losses at the gene ends were 4 bases for V and 10 bases for J; bases not matched to a gene: 10. This CDR3 has 15 residues. CDR3 in amino acids: CASSRGLALEREQFF. The CDR3 DNA reads TGCGCCAGCAGCCGGGGACTAGCGCTCGAACGAGAGCAGTTCTTC.

The J gene is TRBJ1-2, the V gene TRBV7-9; TRBD1 aligns across 10 bases. Germline V gene sequence: CDR1 SEHNR, CDR2 FQNEAQ (reference sequence). Unmatched junction bases numbered 13, after V lost 5 bases and J lost 7 bases. The CDR3 spans 16 residues. The chain's CDR3 is CASSLLGDRGLSGYTF. Here the CDR3 DNA reads TGTGCCAGCAGCCTCTTGGGGGACAGGGGACTGTCTGGCTACACCTTC.